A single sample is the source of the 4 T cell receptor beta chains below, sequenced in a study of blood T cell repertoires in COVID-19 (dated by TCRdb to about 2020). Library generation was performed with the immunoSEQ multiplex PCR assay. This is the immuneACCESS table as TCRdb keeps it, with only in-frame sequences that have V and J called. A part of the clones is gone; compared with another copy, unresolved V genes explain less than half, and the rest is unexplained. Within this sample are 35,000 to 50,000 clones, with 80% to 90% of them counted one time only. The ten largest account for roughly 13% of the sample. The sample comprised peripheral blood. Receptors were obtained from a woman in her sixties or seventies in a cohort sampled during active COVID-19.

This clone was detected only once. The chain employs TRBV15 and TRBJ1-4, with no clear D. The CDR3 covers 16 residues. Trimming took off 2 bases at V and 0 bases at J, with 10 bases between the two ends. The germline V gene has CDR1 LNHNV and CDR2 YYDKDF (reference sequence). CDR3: CATSRLPGSTNEKLFF. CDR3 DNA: TGTGCCACCAGCAGACTCCCGGGATCAACTAATGAAAAACTGTTTTTT.

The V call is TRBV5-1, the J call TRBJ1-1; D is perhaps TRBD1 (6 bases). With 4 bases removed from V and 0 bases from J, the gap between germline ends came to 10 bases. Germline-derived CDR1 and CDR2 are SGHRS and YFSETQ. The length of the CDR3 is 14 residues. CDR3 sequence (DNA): TGCGCCAGCAGCCCCGGGACAATGAACACTGAAGCTTTCTTT. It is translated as CASSPGTMNTEAFF.

CDR3 DNA sequence: TGTGCCAGCAGCGCACCGGGACTAGCGGGAGCTAGCGGGGAGCTGTTTTTT. Its translation: CASSAPGLAGASGELFF. The chain employs TRBV5-5 and TRBJ2-2; 14 positions agree with TRBD2. The V segment lost 4 bases and the J segment 7 bases; nucleotides outside the gene matches: 9. In germline, CDR1 is SGHKS, CDR2 YYEKEE (reference sequence). This CDR3 comprises 17 residues.

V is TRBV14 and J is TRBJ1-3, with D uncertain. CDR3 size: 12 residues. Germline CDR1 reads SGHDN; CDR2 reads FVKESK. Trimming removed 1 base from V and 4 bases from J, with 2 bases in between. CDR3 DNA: TGTGCCAGCAGCCAAGCGGGAAACACCATATATTTT. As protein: CASSQAGNTIYF.